The next 23 T cell receptor beta chains were all read from a single sample in a study of blood T cell repertoires in COVID-19. Measured with immunoSEQ multiplex PCR; TCRdb has only the in-frame clones, and not every one. Counted here are approximately 140,000 clones, 84% occurring once; the ten biggest clones make up roughly 5.5%. The sample comprised PBMCs or T cells enriched from blood (not recorded which). The source is a woman between 50 and 59 years old who had been exposed to COVID-19.

The chain combines TRBV9 with TRBJ2-1; TRBD2 agrees at 12 bases. CDR1 and CDR2 from the germline V gene are SGDLS and YYNGEE. J was trimmed by 8 bases and V by 3 bases; bases with no gene match: 3. This CDR3 comprises 14 residues. The CDR3 reads CASSATSGSYEQFF. For the CDR3, the DNA is TGTGCCAGCAGCGCGACTAGCGGGAGCTATGAGCAGTTCTTC.

In regard to this clone: At the DNA level, this CDR3 is encoded by other sequences in the same sample as well. The chain is built from TRBV14 and TRBJ1-6, with D uncertain. This CDR3 region has 14 residues. Trimming removed 0 bases at V and 7 bases at J, with 7 bases between. Germline-derived CDR1 and CDR2 are SGHDN and FVKESK. The DNA for the CDR3 is TGTGCCAGCAGCCAAGAGACGGGGAATTCACCCCTCCACTTT. Its translation: CASSQETGNSPLHF.

The chain is built from TRBV6-5 and TRBJ2-1, with TRBD1 matching over 7 bases. Germline loops: CDR1 MNHEY, CDR2 SVGAGI. The CDR3 has 15 amino acids. Trimming removed 7 bases from V and 6 bases from J; junction bases left unmatched: 12. The DNA of the CDR3 is TGTGCCAGCACCCCAGGGACAGACAATGTCAATGAGCAGTTCTTC. Translating it yields CASTPGTDNVNEQFF.

The rearrangement uses TRBV5-1 and TRBJ2-5; 8 positions agree with TRBD1. The CDR3 length is 14 residues. V lost 4 bases to trimming and J lost 4 bases; unmatched junction nucleotides: 6. In germline, CDR1 is SGHRS, CDR2 YFSETQ. CDR3 in amino acids: CASSQGQGGETQYF. In nucleotides, the CDR3 is TGCGCCAGCAGCCAAGGACAGGGAGGAGAGACCCAGTACTTC.

This chain connects TRBV11-2 to TRBJ2-7; D remains unclear. Germline CDR1 is SGHAT and CDR2 is FQNNGV. There are 15 residues in the CDR3. Trimming shortened V by 6 bases and J by 0 bases, and 15 bases separated the two germline ends. The CDR3 sequence: CASSWIRVPSYEQYF. CDR3 in DNA: TGTGCCAGCAGTTGGATTCGGGTCCCCTCCTACGAGCAGTACTTC.

The chain links TRBV5-1 to TRBJ2-1, with D possibly TRBD2 on 6 matching bases. Trimming stripped 5 bases from V and 7 bases from J, with 13 bases between. Germline V gene sequence: CDR1 SGHRS, CDR2 YFSETQ. The CDR3 covers 13 residues. The CDR3, as DNA: TGCGCCAGCAGTTCCGGGACTCGGAATGAGCAGTTCTTC. Its protein product is CASSSGTRNEQFF.

The chain employs TRBV19 and TRBJ1-6, with D possibly TRBD1 on 5 matching bases. V was shortened by 3 bases and J by 7 bases, with 10 bases between the two germline ends. The CDR3 extends over 14 amino acids. From germline, CDR1 is LNHDA and CDR2 SQIVND (reference sequence). CDR3 loop: CASSMQGVNSPLHF. For the CDR3, the DNA is TGTGCCAGTAGTATGCAGGGCGTCAATTCACCCCTCCACTTT.

The chain uses TRBV6-2 or TRBV6-3 and TRBJ2-5, with 9 bases that match TRBD2. Germline lookup yields CDR1 MNHEY and CDR2 SVGEGT. Trimming at V came to 4 bases and at J to 2 bases, leaving 20 bases not matched to a gene. The CDR3 length is 20 residues. The CDR3 loop is CASSFPGTSITKAPQETQYF. In nucleotides, the CDR3 is TGTGCCAGCAGTTTTCCCGGGACTAGCATTACCAAGGCCCCGCAAGAGACCCAGTACTTC.

The J gene is TRBJ1-3, the V gene TRBV4-2, with D possibly TRBD1 on 6 matching bases. Germline-derived CDR1 and CDR2 are LGHNA and YNFKEQ. This CDR3 has 14 residues. V lost 0 bases to trimming and J lost 7 bases, with 10 bases between them. In DNA, the CDR3 is TGTGCCAGCAGCCAAGATTACAGGGTGAACACCATATATTTT. It translates to CASSQDYRVNTIYF.

The table lists this clone with a few counts. V gene TRBV7-9 combines with J gene TRBJ1-1, with 8 nucleotides matching TRBD1. After removal of 5 bases from V and 0 bases from J, the junction contained 11 bases not matched to a gene. The germline V gene encodes CDR1 SEHNR and CDR2 FQNEAQ (reference sequence). This CDR3 has 17 residues. In DNA form, the CDR3 reads TGTGCCAGCAGCGTGGAGGAGGACAGGGAGGTGAACACTGAAGCTTTCTTT. Protein: CASSVEEDREVNTEAFF. Looking up the rest from reference TRBV7-9 and TRBJ1-1 gives the full variable domain: DTGVSQNPRHKITKRGQNVTFRCDPISEHNRLYWYRQTLGQGPEFLTYFQNEAQLEKSRLLSDRFSAERPKGSFSTLEIQRTEQGDSAMYLCASSVEEDREVNTEAFFGQGTRLTVV.

A remark on this clone: The germline gene is not matched at one end of the junction; a read error may be the cause. The DNA for the CDR3 is TGTGCTAGCAACTCCCCGACCGGGGAGCTGTTTTTT. Translation gives CASNSPTGELFF. V usage is TRBV7-7 and J usage is TRBJ2-2; D uncertain. CDR3 length equals 12 residues. In germline, CDR1 is SSHAT, CDR2 FNYEAQ (reference sequence).

This clone appeared a few times. The chain uses TRBV6-2 or TRBV6-3 and TRBJ2-5, with D perhaps TRBD2 (6 bases). Germline V gene lookup returns CDR1 MNHEY and CDR2 SVGEGT. The V end was cut by 6 bases, the J end by 4 bases, with 15 bases between. CDR3 length: 14 residues. The CDR3 sequence is CASSWGGGGETQYF. DNA for the CDR3: TGTGCCAGCAGCTGGGGTGGGGGAGGAGAGACCCAGTACTTC.

This clone was observed once. The CDR3 DNA sequence: TGTGCCAGCAGCTTGACTCCTGGTACGTTCTCCTACGAGCAGTACTTC. It translates to CASSLTPGTFSYEQYF. The J gene is TRBJ2-7, the V gene TRBV5-4; D is unclear. Trimming removed 1 base from V and 0 bases from J, with 14 bases in between. This CDR3 has 16 residues. CDR1 is SGHNT and CDR2 is YYREEE in the germline V gene (reference sequence).

The gene calls are TRBV5-5 and TRBJ2-3, with 7 bases that match TRBD2. The CDR3 covers 20 residues. The germline V gene encodes CDR1 SGHKS and CDR2 YYEKEE (reference sequence). The V segment lost 0 bases and the J segment 2 bases; nucleotides outside the gene matches: 18. The CDR3 protein is CASSLAWPGWAGVVTDTQYF. The CDR3 nucleotides are TGTGCCAGCAGCTTGGCCTGGCCAGGGTGGGCGGGAGTAGTCACAGATACGCAGTATTTT.

The chain uses TRBV7-8 and TRBJ2-7; 9 nucleotides agree with TRBD2. Trimming at V came to 2 bases and at J to 0 bases, leaving 2 bases not matched to a gene. Germline values: CDR1 SGHVS, CDR2 FQNEAQ. CDR3 length: 15 residues. CDR3 in DNA: TGTGCCAGCAGCTTATCACTAGCGGGCTCCTACGAGCAGTACTTC. This sequence encodes CASSLSLAGSYEQYF. Variable domain in full (rest from reference TRBV7-8 and TRBJ2-7): GAGVSQSPRYKVAKRGQDVALRCDPISGHVSLFWYQQALGQGPEFLTYFQNEAQLDKSGLPSDRFFAERPEGSVSTLKIQRTQQEDSAVYLCASSLSLAGSYEQYFGPGTRLTVT.

The chain has TRBV10-3 and TRBJ1-1; TRBD1 matches at 8 bases. Trimming cost V 6 bases and J 3 bases; bases outside gene matches: 9. Germline CDR1 is ENHRY and CDR2 is SYGVKD. CDR3 length equals 15 residues. The CDR3 DNA reads as TGTGCCATCAGATCTACAGGGGGAGGGGACACTGAAGCTTTCTTT. It codes for CAIRSTGGGDTEAFF.

This chain joins TRBV5-5 and TRBJ2-1, with D uncertain. Trimming stripped 4 bases from V and 7 bases from J, with 9 bases between. The CDR3 has 12 residues. Germline CDR1 and CDR2: SGHKS and YYEKEE (reference sequence). CDR3 sequence reads: CASSPSVNEQFF. The CDR3 nucleotides are TGTGCCAGCAGCCCCTCTGTAAATGAGCAGTTCTTC.

This chain joins TRBV9 and TRBJ1-2; 9 bases line up with TRBD1. V shed 0 bases and J 3 bases; nucleotides not matched to a gene: 6. The CDR3 spans 16 residues. The V gene's germline CDR1 is SGDLS and CDR2 YYNGEE. The CDR3, as DNA: TGTGCCAGCAGCGTAGCCCCTACAGGGGGCGACTATGGCTACACCTTC. Translating it yields CASSVAPTGGDYGYTF.

J is TRBJ1-1 and V is TRBV27, with D possibly TRBD1 on 6 matching bases. V was pared by 2 bases and J by 6 bases, with 16 bases between. The length of the CDR3 is 15 residues. Germline lookup yields CDR1 MNHEY and CDR2 SMNVEV (reference sequence). CDR3 nucleotides: TGTGCCAGCAGTTTAGGGGTCGGGGGGCGGTCTGAAGCTTTCTTT. Encoded protein: CASSLGVGGRSEAFF.

The chain uses TRBV4-3 and TRBJ2-3; D not resolved. Between the trimmed V and J ends, which lost 1 base and 7 bases, there was a span of 9 bases. The CDR3 totals 13 residues. Germline CDR1 LGHNA, CDR2 YSLEER. CDR3 nucleotide sequence: TGCGCCAGCAGCCAAGGGCAGGCCAATACGCAGTATTTT. Protein product: CASSQGQANTQYF.

This chain's CDR3 is CASRPTQGPPSNQPQHF. CDR3 nucleotide sequence: TGTGCCAGCAGGCCTACACAGGGCCCTCCTAGCAATCAGCCCCAGCATTTT. V is TRBV28 and J is TRBJ1-5; D possibly corresponds to TRBD1 (6 bases). Germline V CDR1 and CDR2: MDHEN, SYDVKM. The CDR3 length is 17 residues. Trimming took off 6 bases at V and 0 bases at J, with 18 bases between the two ends. Filled out from reference TRBV28 and TRBJ1-5, the complete variable domain reads DVKVTQSSRYLVKRTGEKVFLECVQDMDHENMFWYRQDPGLGLRLIYFSYDVKMKEKGDIPEGYSVSREKKERFSLILESASTNQTSMYLCASRPTQGPPSNQPQHFGDGTRLSIL.

The rearrangement joins TRBV5-6 to TRBJ1-1; D might be TRBD1 (5 bases). The CDR3 is 15 amino acids. Trimming removed 1 base from V and 2 bases from J, with 12 bases in between. Germline V gene data show CDR1 as SGHDT and CDR2 as YYEEEE. The chain's CDR3 is CASSLYGAPNTEAFF. The CDR3 region has the DNA TGTGCCAGCAGCTTGTATGGGGCACCAAACACTGAAGCTTTCTTT.

The chain carries TRBV19 and TRBJ1-2; D ambiguous. The V end was cut by 4 bases, the J end by 7 bases, with 22 bases between. In germline, CDR1 is LNHDA, CDR2 SQIVND (reference sequence). The CDR3 is 16 amino acids. The DNA for the CDR3 is TGTGCCAGTAGTACCCCTCGGCAGACTCTTGCTTCTGGCTACACCTTC. Translation: CASSTPRQTLASGYTF.